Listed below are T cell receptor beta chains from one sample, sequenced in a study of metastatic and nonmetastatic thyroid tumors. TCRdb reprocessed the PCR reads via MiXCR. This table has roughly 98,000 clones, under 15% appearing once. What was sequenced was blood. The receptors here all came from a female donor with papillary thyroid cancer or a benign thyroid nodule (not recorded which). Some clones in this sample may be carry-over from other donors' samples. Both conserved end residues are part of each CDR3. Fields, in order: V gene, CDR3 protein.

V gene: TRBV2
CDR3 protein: CASEQVRWSYEQYF

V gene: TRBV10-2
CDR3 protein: CASRGALNQPQHF

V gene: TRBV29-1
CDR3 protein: CSVSRTGPYNEQFF

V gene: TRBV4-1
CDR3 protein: CASSQDARVPYEQYF

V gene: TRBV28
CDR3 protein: CANMGDEQFF

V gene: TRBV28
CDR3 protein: CASSAGLGLAGGSYNEQFF

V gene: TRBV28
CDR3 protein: CASGGSYEQYF

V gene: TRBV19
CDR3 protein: CASGTAGGSYNEQFF

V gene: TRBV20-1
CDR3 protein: CSAEAHGRIGTQYF

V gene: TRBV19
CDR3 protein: CASSMRISYEQYF

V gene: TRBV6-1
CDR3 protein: CASSRQNYGYTF

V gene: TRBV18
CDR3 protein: CASSQYGTGRAYDEQYF

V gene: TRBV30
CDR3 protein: CAWIRQGPGTNVLTF

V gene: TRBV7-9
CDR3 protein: CVSSVRVGTGDLFF

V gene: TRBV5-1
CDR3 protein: CASSLSGDQPQHF

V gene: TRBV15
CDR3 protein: CATSRNQGSDTKYF

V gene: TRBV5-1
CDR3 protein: CASSFGLAASSYNEQFF

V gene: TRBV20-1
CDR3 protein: CSARPRTPSRGPKLFF

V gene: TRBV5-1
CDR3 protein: CASRPGTSGSGDEQFF

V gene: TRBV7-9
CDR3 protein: CASSLSEGRGETQYF

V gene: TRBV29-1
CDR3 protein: CSVEAAGHEQFF

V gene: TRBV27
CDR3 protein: CASSFRGDEQFF

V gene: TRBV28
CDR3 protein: CASKTGSNTGELFF

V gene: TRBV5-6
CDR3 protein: CASSFELAEGTGELFF

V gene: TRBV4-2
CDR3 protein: CASTHTGGGPGTDTQYF

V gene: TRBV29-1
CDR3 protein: CSVLQGSYNEQFF

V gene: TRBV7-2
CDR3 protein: CASSRLKTQYF

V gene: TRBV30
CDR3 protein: CAWSPAPSRAWFF

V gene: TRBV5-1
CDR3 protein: CASSPSSYEQYF

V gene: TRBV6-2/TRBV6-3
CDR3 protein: CASSYRDRESQHF

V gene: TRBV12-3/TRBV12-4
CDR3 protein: CASSGRWKNPVGNNEQFF

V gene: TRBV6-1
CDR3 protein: CASSPGKETQYF

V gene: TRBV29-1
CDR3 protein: CSVEDPAGGPGQYNEQFF

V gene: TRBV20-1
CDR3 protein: CSAPRAGNSYNEQFF

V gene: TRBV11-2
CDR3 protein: CASSSAMEAETNGKLFF

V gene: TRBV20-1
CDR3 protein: CSARVVAKTQYF

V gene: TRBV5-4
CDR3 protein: CASSLEQGRRLEAFF

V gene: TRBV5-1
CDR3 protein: CASSSRDRAGTGELFF

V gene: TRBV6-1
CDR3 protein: CASSIAGASYEQYF

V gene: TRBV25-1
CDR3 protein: CASSAFRTGSSYNEQFF

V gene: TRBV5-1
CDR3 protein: CASSPRVGRGEQYF

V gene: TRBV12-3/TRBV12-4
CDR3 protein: CASTEVDRSSYNEQFF

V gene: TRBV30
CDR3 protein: CAWTSRRLNSPLHF

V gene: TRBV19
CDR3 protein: CASSRRRSPYEQYF

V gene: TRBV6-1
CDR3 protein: CASRTTSGGGNYGYTF

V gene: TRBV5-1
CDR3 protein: CASSFEPGGSTEAFF

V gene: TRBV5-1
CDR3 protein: CASTRGGGETQYF

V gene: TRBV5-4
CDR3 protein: CASSQGPPTRYTF

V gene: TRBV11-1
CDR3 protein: CASSPGRLSSGANVLTF

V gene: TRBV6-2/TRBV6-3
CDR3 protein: CASSVEGGAYNEQFF

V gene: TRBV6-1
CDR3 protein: CASSEEAGNTVELFF

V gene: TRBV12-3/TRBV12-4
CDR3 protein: CASSLTSGVGSNQPQHF

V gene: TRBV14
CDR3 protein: CASSQERAGGKNF

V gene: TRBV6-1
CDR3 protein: CASSEALAGGPSTDTQYF